What follows describes a single T cell receptor beta chain. Its antigen is unknown. This record belongs to a study of CD8 T cells in ankylosing spondylitis. Study observations and caveats: Significant enrichment of disease-linked clones was reportedly seen in matched ankylosing spondylitis synovial fluid. What seemed typical of ankylosing spondylitis blood was a TCR beta motif built from under 10 highly homologous variants. Earlier literature documents some of the motif variants in reactive arthritis synovial fluid and blood.

The authors made TCR beta libraries by quantitative 5'-RACE with molecular barcodes. In TCRdb, the 5' RACE reads were re-called with MiXCR into one record per CDR3 protein. The sample contains 350,000 to 400,000 distinct CDR3 sequences, roughly 20% of which appear only once. V gave up 1 base and J gave up 0 bases, with 8 bases separating them. There are 15 residues in the CDR3. Germline V gene sequence: CDR1 SGHRS, CDR2 YFSETQ. The source of this sequence is a male donor with ankylosing spondylitis or in good health (not recorded which). The rearrangement uses TRBV5-1 and TRBJ2-4; TRBD1 is a possible D gene (5 bases). Sequencing was performed on blood, either unsorted or a sorted T cell fraction (not recorded which). CDR3 sequence (DNA): TGCGCCAGCAGCTTGACGACAGAAGCCAAAAACATTCAGTACTTC. Residues: CASSLTTEAKNIQYF.